One and the same sample provided the 4 T cell receptor beta chains below, sequenced in a study of identical twins. Via MiXCR, TCRdb re-called the 5' RACE reads, giving one row per CDR3 protein. The sample holds hundreds of thousands of distinct CDR3 sequences, less than 8% seen once. This sample also belongs to another study, concerning yellow fever vaccine responses in identical twins.

Material: memory (CD45RO+) T cells sorted from blood. Source of these receptors: a woman aged 18-30 years in good health.

This clonotype was seen a handful of times. CDR3 sequence (DNA): TGTGCCAGCAGTTTAGCCCCTTTAGCGGGGGATTCCTACAATGAGCAGTTCTTC. Its protein is CASSLAPLAGDSYNEQFF. The rearrangement joins TRBV27 to TRBJ2-1; 9 nucleotides agree with TRBD2. This CDR3 spans 18 amino acids. Germline V gene data show CDR1 as MNHEY and CDR2 as SMNVEV (reference sequence). V lost 2 bases to trimming and J lost 1 base; unmatched junction nucleotides: 9.

The table lists this clonotype with a few counts. This chain links TRBV15 with TRBJ1-5; no firm D call. With 3 bases removed from V and 0 bases from J, the gap between germline ends came to 9 bases. The germline gives CDR1 LNHNV, CDR2 YYDKDF (reference sequence). The CDR3 totals 15 residues. DNA for the CDR3: TGTGCCACCAGCAGCATAGGGTATAGCAATCAGCCCCAGCATTTT. Its protein is CATSSIGYSNQPQHF.

V and J are TRBV5-1 and TRBJ2-3; D is undetermined. This CDR3 comprises 15 residues. CDR1 and CDR2 from the germline V gene are SGHRS and YFSETQ. Trimming took off 3 bases at V and 5 bases at J, with 16 bases between the two ends. CDR3 bases: TGCGCCAGCAGCTCTTGGCGGCGCGCGGAAGATACGCAGTATTTT. The encoded protein is CASSSWRRAEDTQYF.

This clonotype was recorded once. The rearrangement links TRBV20-1 to TRBJ2-5; 8 nucleotides align to TRBD2. V lost 5 bases, J lost 5 bases, and 10 bases stayed unmatched. CDR1 and CDR2 (germline): DFQATT, SNEGSKA (reference sequence). The CDR3 contains 14 residues. CDR3: CSAQRGSRGETQYF. The CDR3 coding sequence is TGCAGTGCTCAGCGGGGGTCCCGCGGGGAGACCCAGTACTTC.